This T cell receptor (beta chain) derives from a study of blood T cell repertoires in COVID-19. In the study overall: Both acute and convalescent COVID-19 samples were obtained from the United States, Italy and Spain. The cDNA or gDNA used as material had been derived from T cells, B-cell-depleted T cells, or PBMCs.

Trimming left V 0 bases short and J 6 bases short, with 4 bases between. Germline V lookup: CDR1 SGHRS, CDR2 YFSETQ. The length of the CDR3 is 12 residues. Here immunoSEQ multiplex PCR was the method, and the copy in TCRdb shows in-frame clones only, minus some. The data show 70,000 to 100,000 clones, more than 75% seen once. Sequences were obtained from peripheral blood. The chain couples TRBV5-1 to TRBJ1-5, with D unresolved. The TCR sequence derives from an elderly woman with active COVID-19. This CDR3 reads CASSLAGQPQHF. The CDR3 DNA follows: TGCGCCAGCAGCTTGGCGGGTCAGCCCCAGCATTTT.